This is a list of T cell receptor beta chains from one sample in a study of blood T cell repertoires in COVID-19. Libraries were prepared by immunoSEQ multiplex PCR; TCRdb keeps only in-frame clonotypes and omits some of them. The sample yields hundreds of thousands of clones, nearly 85% seen once. The sequenced sample consisted of peripheral blood. The receptors derive from a human donor in a cohort sampled during active COVID-19. CDR3s include the opening cysteine and the closing phenylalanine or tryptophan. D genes are given only for firm matches. Size is stated for part of the rows, as once, few or many counts, or as a class when the clone is expanded.

CDR3: CASSLRATYEQYF
DNA: TGTGCCAGCAGCCTCAGAGCGACCTACGAGCAGTACTTC
J: TRBJ2-7
V: TRBV7-8
size: -
D: -

CDR3: CASSPLTDYEQYF
DNA: TGTGCCAGCAGCCCCTTAACAGACTACGAGCAGTACTTC
J: TRBJ2-7
V: TRBV5-8
size: -
D: -

CDR3: CASRGTAMNTEAFF
DNA: TGTGCCAGTAGGGGGACTGCCATGAACACTGAAGCTTTCTTT
J: TRBJ1-1
V: TRBV19
size: -
D: -

CDR3: CASSSPGTGGFWSPLHF
DNA: TGTGCCAGCAGTAGCCCCGGGACAGGGGGATTTTGGTCACCCCTCCACTTT
J: TRBJ1-6
V: TRBV28
size: once
D: TRBD1

CDR3: CASSLGSGLVLSEQYF
DNA: TGTGCCAGCAGTTTGGGTTCGGGACTAGTCCTTTCCGAGCAGTACTTC
J: TRBJ2-7
V: TRBV7-2
size: -
D: TRBD2

CDR3: CASDLGRTGTGDLTQYF
DNA: TGTGCTAGTGATTTGGGCAGAACCGGGACAGGGGATCTGACCCAGTACTTC
J: TRBJ2-5
V: TRBV12-5
size: -
D: TRBD1

CDR3: CASTPDRGIGKAFF
DNA: TGTGCCTCCACCCCCGACAGGGGGATCGGTAAAGCTTTCTTT
J: TRBJ1-1
V: TRBV19
size: -
D: TRBD1

CDR3: CSASQPGQGIPYEQYF
DNA: TGCAGTGCTAGTCAACCGGGACAGGGGATCCCCTACGAGCAGTACTTC
J: TRBJ2-7
V: TRBV20-1
size: -
D: TRBD1

CDR3: CASRARSSGNTIYF
DNA: TGTGCCAGCAGGGCCAGGTCCTCTGGAAACACCATATATTTT
J: TRBJ1-3
V: TRBV28
size: -
D: -

CDR3: CSVSQNGYTF
DNA: TGCAGCGTTTCCCAGAATGGCTACACCTTC
J: TRBJ1-2
V: TRBV29-1
size: few
D: -

CDR3: CASSSRARVTGELFF
DNA: TGCGCCAGCTCCTCCAGGGCCCGGGTGACCGGGGAGCTGTTTTTT
J: TRBJ2-2
V: TRBV5-1
size: -
D: -

CDR3: CASSPQGLQETQYF
DNA: TGTGCCAGCTCACCACAGGGACTCCAAGAGACCCAGTACTTC
J: TRBJ2-5
V: TRBV18
size: -
D: -

CDR3: CASSSRVTYEQYF
DNA: TGTGCCAGCAGCTCCCGGGTTACCTACGAGCAGTACTTC
J: TRBJ2-7
V: TRBV7-2
size: -
D: -

CDR3: CASSQEARGYNYGYTF
DNA: TGCGCCAGCAGCCAAGAGGCCAGGGGGTATAACTATGGCTACACCTTC
J: TRBJ1-2
V: TRBV4-3
size: -
D: TRBD1

CDR3: CASSRTRNYGYTF
DNA: TGTGCCAGCAGCCGGACACGGAACTATGGCTACACCTTC
J: TRBJ1-2
V: TRBV11-2
size: few
D: -

CDR3: CASSIQGGTDTQYF
DNA: TGTGCCAGTAGTATTCAGGGGGGCACAGATACGCAGTATTTT
J: TRBJ2-3
V: TRBV19
size: -
D: TRBD1

CDR3: CASSQTGDEDSPLHF
DNA: TGTGCCAGCAGCCAGACAGGGGATGAGGATTCACCCCTCCACTTT
J: TRBJ1-6
V: TRBV16
size: -
D: TRBD1

CDR3: CASSGTGGRDTQYF
DNA: TGTGCCAGCAGCGGGACAGGGGGCAGAGATACGCAGTATTTT
J: TRBJ2-3
V: TRBV7-9
size: -
D: TRBD1

CDR3: CASSYDRGQGGELFF
DNA: TGTGCCAGCAGCTATGACAGGGGCCAGGGTGGGGAGCTGTTTTTT
J: TRBJ2-2
V: TRBV7-2
size: -
D: TRBD1

CDR3: CASSLLGGTTSYNEQFF
DNA: TGCGCCAGCAGCTTGTTGGGGGGGACCACCTCCTACAATGAGCAGTTCTTC
J: TRBJ2-1
V: TRBV5-1
size: once
D: TRBD2

CDR3: CSVGSIGGPFQETQYF
DNA: TGCAGCGTTGGATCGATAGGGGGCCCGTTCCAAGAGACCCAGTACTTC
J: TRBJ2-5
V: TRBV29-1
size: -
D: TRBD1

CDR3: CATSRDRGGALTDTQYF
DNA: TGTGCCACCAGCAGAGATCGGGGGGGGGCCCTCACAGATACGCAGTATTTT
J: TRBJ2-3
V: TRBV15
size: -
D: TRBD2